The rows below give T cell receptor beta chains drawn from one sample of a study of T cells in Graves' hyperthyroidism and ophthalmopathy. MiXCR was run by TCRdb on the multiplex PCR reads, yielding one entry per CDR3 protein. Among 300,000 to 350,000 distinct CDR3 sequences listed, 18% were seen once. Material for sequencing was blood. All receptors come from a woman in her thirties or forties with Graves' ophthalmopathy. CDR3s include the opening cysteine and the closing phenylalanine or tryptophan. The D gene is left open where the match is weak. Clone size is shown for a subset of rows, as once, few, many or a class of expanded clone.

J,D,size,V,DNA,CDR3
TRBJ2-7,TRBD2,-,TRBV3-1,TGTGCCAGCAGCCGGGGACTAGCGGGATCCTACGAGCAGTACTTC,CASSRGLAGSYEQYF
TRBJ2-7,-,-,TRBV6-2/TRBV6-3,TGTGCCAGCAGCCCACCTAGGACACTTGCTGGGGTAAACTACGAGCAGTACTTC,CASSPPRTLAGVNYEQYF
TRBJ2-7,-,many,TRBV2,TGTGCCATTAGTAGGGATCCTTCCTCCTACGAGCAGTACTTC,CAISRDPSSYEQYF
TRBJ2-5,-,many,TRBV28,TGTGCCAGCAGCCGGGACAATGGGTTGCAAGAGACCCAGTACTTC,CASSRDNGLQETQYF
TRBJ1-1,-,many,TRBV27,TGTGCCAGCAGTCAACAGCTATACACTGAAGCTTTCTTT,CASSQQLYTEAFF
TRBJ2-7,TRBD2,many,TRBV28,TGTGCCAGCACACGGCGGGGACTAGCTGTTAAGCAGTACTTC,CASTRRGLAVKQYF
TRBJ1-5,-,many,TRBV15,TGTGCCACCAGCGGGTGGGACAGCAATCAGCCCCAGCATTTT,CATSGWDSNQPQHF
TRBJ1-5,-,-,TRBV28,TGTGCCAGCAGCCCCCCCTTAGGGGAACGGCAGCCCCAGCTTTTT,CASSPPLGERQPQLF
TRBJ2-5,TRBD2,many,TRBV18,TGTGCCAGCTCACCACGGGGACTAGAAGGGGAGACCCAGTACTTC,CASSPRGLEGETQYF
TRBJ2-5,-,-,TRBV30,TGTGCCTGGAGCTCCCTAGCTCCCAGGGAGACCCAGTACTTC,CAWSSLAPRETQYF
TRBJ1-2,TRBD1,many,TRBV20-1,TGCAGTGCTTCCTCGGGACAGGGGTATGGCTACACCTTC,CSASSGQGYGYTF
TRBJ1-1,TRBD1,many,TRBV5-1,TGCGCCAGCAGCTTGGCCGGGACAGGGATTTACACTGAAGCTTTCTTT,CASSLAGTGIYTEAFF
TRBJ1-5,TRBD1,few,TRBV2,TGTGCCAGCAGTGAAGCGGTCCGGGACAGGGGGCTTCAGCCCCAGCATTTT,CASSEAVRDRGLQPQHF
TRBJ2-3,-,many,TRBV6-2/TRBV6-3,TGTGCCAGCAGTAACCCCGGGGTTGGAGATACGCAGTATTTT,CASSNPGVGDTQYF
TRBJ1-5,TRBD1,few,TRBV5-6,TGTGCCAGCAGCTTGTCGGGACAGTCAGTTCCTTGGGGCAATCAGCCCCAGCATTTT,CASSLSGQSVPWGNQPQHF
TRBJ1-5,-,many,TRBV12-3/TRBV12-4,TGTGCCAGCAGTTTTTCGGCCGGACGGATGAATCAGCCCCAGCATTTT,CASSFSAGRMNQPQHF
TRBJ2-2,TRBD1,-,TRBV24-1,TGTGCCACCAGTGATGGGACAGAAACCGGGGAGCTGTTTTTT,CATSDGTETGELFF
TRBJ2-7,TRBD1,many,TRBV28,TGTGCCGGACAGGCCACCTACGAGCAGTACTTC,CAGQATYEQYF
TRBJ2-7,-,-,TRBV30,TGTGCCGGCGTCGGGACCCCTTCCTACGAGCAGTACTTC,CAGVGTPSYEQYF
TRBJ2-7,-,many,TRBV7-8,TGTGCCAGCAGCTTAGTACAGGGCTCCTACGAGCAGTACTTC,CASSLVQGSYEQYF
TRBJ1-1,-,many,TRBV11-1,TGTGCCAGCAGCCCCTCCGGGATACAAGCTTTCTTT,CASSPSGIQAFF
TRBJ2-7,-,-,TRBV6-5,TGTGCCAGCAGTTACTCCCCTCTCCAGGGCGAGCAGTACTTC,CASSYSPLQGEQYF
TRBJ1-2,-,-,TRBV24-1,TGTGCCACCAGTGATTTCGATCAGGGGCAAGGCTACACCTTC,CATSDFDQGQGYTF
TRBJ2-7,-,many,TRBV2,TGTGCCAGCAGTGACAGCCACTACGAGCAGTACTTC,CASSDSHYEQYF
TRBJ1-2,-,-,TRBV4-1,TGCGCCAGCCGGGGGACGGAAATAAGTAACTATGGCTACACCTTC,CASRGTEISNYGYTF
TRBJ1-1,TRBD1,few,TRBV28,TGTGCCAGCAGACCCAGGACAGGCTATCGTAACACTGAAGCTTTCTTT,CASRPRTGYRNTEAFF
TRBJ1-3,-,many,TRBV7-2,TGTGCCAGCAAATTGGGGGGCCTTGGAAACACCATATATTTT,CASKLGGLGNTIYF
TRBJ1-1,TRBD1,many,TRBV6-1,TGTGCCAGCAGTAGGGACAGCCCGAGGTGGGAAGCTTTCTTT,CASSRDSPRWEAFF
TRBJ2-7,TRBD1,-,TRBV12-3/TRBV12-4,TGTGCCAGCAGCTTACAGGGACAGGGGTTCGAGCAGTACTTC,CASSLQGQGFEQYF
TRBJ2-2,TRBD1,many,TRBV7-3,TGTGCCAGCAGCAGGACAGGGGGTGCCGGGGAGCTGTTTTTT,CASSRTGGAGELFF
TRBJ1-1,-,-,TRBV30,TGTGCCTGGTCCAGCGTTGGGACTGAAGCTTTCTTT,CAWSSVGTEAFF
TRBJ1-2,-,few,TRBV11-2,TGTGCCAGCAGTGTGGGCGGCCGAAATGGCTACACCTTC,CASSVGGRNGYTF
TRBJ2-7,TRBD1,many,TRBV29-1,TGCAGCGTTTCCCTTCGAAGACCGACAGGGTTGAAGGACTCGTACGAGCAGTACTTC,CSVSLRRPTGLKDSYEQYF
TRBJ1-2,TRBD1,many,TRBV11-2,TGTGCCAGCAGCCAAAAGCCAGGGACAGCGGTTAACTATGGCTACACCTTC,CASSQKPGTAVNYGYTF
TRBJ2-7,-,many,TRBV5-6,TGTGCCAGCAGCTTGGAGAGGGGGGGTAATAGCTACGAGCAGTACTTC,CASSLERGGNSYEQYF
TRBJ2-5,-,-,TRBV6-5,TGTGCCAGCAGTTTCGGGCCGGGGAACGCAGAGACCCAGTACTTC,CASSFGPGNAETQYF
TRBJ1-1,TRBD1,many,TRBV6-5,TGTGCCAGCAGTTACACAGACAGGGTTCGGGGACCAGCTTTCTTT,CASSYTDRVRGPAFF
TRBJ2-7,-,many,TRBV12-3/TRBV12-4,TGTGCCAGCAGCCTACTGGCGGGAACCTACGAGCAGTACTTC,CASSLLAGTYEQYF
TRBJ1-1,TRBD1,many,TRBV12-5,TGTGCTAGTGGTTGGGACCCCGGGACAGGGGTAGGCACTGAAGCTTTCTTT,CASGWDPGTGVGTEAFF
TRBJ2-7,TRBD2,many,TRBV15,TGTGCCACCAGCAGAGATATGGCTAGCGGGAGAGGCGTGCAGTACTTC,CATSRDMASGRGVQYF
TRBJ2-4,TRBD2,many,TRBV30,TGTGCCGGAATTGCGGGGGGAGCCAAAAACATTCAGTACTTC,CAGIAGGAKNIQYF
TRBJ2-7,-,many,TRBV12-3/TRBV12-4,TGCGCCAGCAGCGGGGGGACAGGGAACGAGCAGTACTTC,CASSGGTGNEQYF
TRBJ2-7,-,many,TRBV5-1,TGCGCCAGCAGCATAGAGGGAATCTCCTACGAGCAGTACTTC,CASSIEGISYEQYF
TRBJ2-3,-,few,TRBV4-1,TGCGCCAGCAGAGGGGACACAGATACGCAGTATTTT,CASRGDTDTQYF
TRBJ2-5,TRBD2,-,TRBV2,TGTGCGAGCAGCAGTTCCGGGACTAGCGGGCTCCAAGAGACCCAGTACTTC,CASSSSGTSGLQETQYF